The 7 T cell receptor beta chains given below trace back to one sample, sequenced in a study of cytomegalovirus exposure and HLA in healthy donors. The protocol was immunoSEQ multiplex PCR, while the TCRdb copy is restricted to in-frame clones and leaves out a portion. The repertoire includes a few hundred thousand clones, 90% of them detected once, and 0.37% sits in the top ten. Input material: PBMCs. The receptors stem from a woman younger than 30 in good health and CMV-seronegative.

The chain carries TRBV6-5 and TRBJ1-2; tentative D call: TRBD1 (5 bases). The CDR3 has 15 residues. Germline V gene sequence: CDR1 MNHEY, CDR2 SVGAGI. V was cut by 5 bases and J by 8 bases, with 21 bases left in between. CDR3 nucleotide sequence: TGTGCCAGCAGTACGCCGAGACAGTCCAATGGAGGCTACACCTTC. Amino acid sequence: CASSTPRQSNGGYTF.

This chain links TRBV7-9 with TRBJ2-3; 11 positions agree with TRBD2. J lost 3 bases, V lost 5 bases, and 10 bases had no gene match. The CDR3 totals 17 residues. Germline CDR1 and CDR2: SEHNR and FQNEAQ (reference sequence). DNA for the CDR3: TGTGCCAGCAGCCCCCGGGTAGCGGGGGGGAAAACAGATACGCAGTATTTT. It codes for CASSPRVAGGKTDTQYF.

This chain uses TRBV6-1 with TRBJ2-2; perhaps TRBD2 as D (6 bases). The CDR3 runs to 13 residues. Germline CDR1 MNHNS, CDR2 SASEGT. CDR3 amino acids: CLSRAGYAGELFF. The CDR3 region has the DNA TGTCTATCGCGGGCGGGGTACGCCGGGGAGCTGTTTTTT.

The gene calls are TRBV4-1 and TRBJ2-5; D might be TRBD2 (6 bases). This CDR3 contains 18 residues. The V gene lost 4 bases and the J gene lost 4 bases, with 25 bases spanning the gap. Germline V lookup: CDR1 MGHRA, CDR2 YSYEKL. The CDR3 nucleotides are TGCGCCAGCAGCCGATTGGAGGGGAGTAACAGTTTTTCAGAGACCCAGTACTTC. This encodes CASSRLEGSNSFSETQYF.

This clone was counted between two and nine times. The chain carries TRBV4-3 and TRBJ1-6; no clear D gene. The CDR3 loop spans 14 amino acids. Germline CDR1 and CDR2: LGHNA and YSLEER. Trimming removed 0 bases at V and 7 bases at J, with 7 bases between. The CDR3 DNA sequence: TGCGCCAGCAGCCAAGAACGGGTGAATTCACCCCTCCACTTT. The encoded protein is CASSQERVNSPLHF.

V and J are TRBV20-1 and TRBJ2-7; D remains unclear. The CDR3 spans 11 residues. CDR1 is DFQATT, CDR2 SNEGSKA, per germline (reference sequence). V lost 1 base and J 7 bases, leaving 8 bases between the germline ends. The CDR3 is CSARVRHEQYV. CDR3 nucleotide sequence: TGCAGTGCTAGAGTTCGACATGAGCAGTACGTC.

This chain uses TRBV5-1 with TRBJ2-1, with D maybe TRBD1 (5 bases). Germline V CDR1 and CDR2: SGHRS, YFSETQ. The V and J ends lost 0 bases and 8 bases respectively, with 15 bases between them. CDR3 length equals 15 residues. The CDR3 DNA sequence: TGCGCCAGCAGCTTGGAAGACAGTTCGGTCGATGAGCAGTTCTTC. It codes for CASSLEDSSVDEQFF.